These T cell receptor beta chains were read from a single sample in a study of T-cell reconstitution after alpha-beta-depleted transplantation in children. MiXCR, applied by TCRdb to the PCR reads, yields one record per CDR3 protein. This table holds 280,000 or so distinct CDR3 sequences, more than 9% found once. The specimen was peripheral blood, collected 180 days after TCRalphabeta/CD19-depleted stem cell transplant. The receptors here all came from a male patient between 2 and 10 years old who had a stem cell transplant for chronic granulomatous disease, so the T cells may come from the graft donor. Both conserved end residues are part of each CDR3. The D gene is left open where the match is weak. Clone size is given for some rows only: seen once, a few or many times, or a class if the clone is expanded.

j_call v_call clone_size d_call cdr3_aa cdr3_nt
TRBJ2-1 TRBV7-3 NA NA CASSLRGPYYVQFF TGTGCCAGCAGCCTAAGGGGCCCCTACTATGTGCAATTCTTC
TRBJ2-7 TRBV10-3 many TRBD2 CAIRRGGDEQYF TGTGCCATCAGGCGCGGGGGGGACGAGCAGTACTTC
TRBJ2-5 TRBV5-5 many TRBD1 CASSSDRGIKTQYF TGTGCCAGCAGTTCGGACAGGGGCATTAAGACCCAGTACTTC
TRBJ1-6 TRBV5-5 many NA CASSPSVPNSPLHF TGTGCCAGCAGCCCGTCTGTTCCAAATTCACCCCTCCACTTT
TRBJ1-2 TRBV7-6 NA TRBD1 CASSRFVISGRQGGTYGYTF TGTGCCAGCAGCCGTTTCGTGATTTCGGGCAGACAGGGTGGGACCTATGGCTACACCTTC
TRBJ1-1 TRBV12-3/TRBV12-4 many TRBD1 CASRGGLRGHTEAFF TGTGCCAGCAGAGGTGGTTTGAGGGGGCACACTGAAGCTTTCTTT
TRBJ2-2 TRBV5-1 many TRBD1 CASSADRENTGELFF TGCGCCAGCAGCGCCGACAGGGAGAACACCGGGGAGCTGTTTTTT
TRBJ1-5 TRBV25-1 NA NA CASILPALINQPQHF TGTGCCAGCATTCTCCCAGCACTTATCAATCAGCCCCAGCATTTT
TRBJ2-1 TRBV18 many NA CASSPGEGQFF TGTGCCAGCTCACCTGGGGAAGGGCAGTTCTTC
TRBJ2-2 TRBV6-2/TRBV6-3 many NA CASTKWEGTGELFF TGTGCCAGCACCAAATGGGAAGGCACCGGGGAGCTGTTTTTT
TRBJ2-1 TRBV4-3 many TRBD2 CASSQAVGAGGPNEQFF TGCGCCAGCAGCCAGGCGGTCGGAGCGGGGGGGCCAAATGAGCAGTTCTTC
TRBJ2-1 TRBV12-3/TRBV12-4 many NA CASSLDIAEEQFF TGTGCCAGCAGTCTCGACATCGCGGAGGAGCAGTTCTTC
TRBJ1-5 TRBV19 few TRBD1 CASTRTGGIYSNQPQHF TGTGCCAGTACCCGGACAGGAGGGATCTATAGCAATCAGCCCCAGCATTTT
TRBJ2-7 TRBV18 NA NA CASSRTLAGGVEQYF TGTGCCAGCTCACGGACACTGGCCGGGGGAGTGGAGCAGTACTTC
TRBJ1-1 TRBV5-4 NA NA CASSLPTGIRTEAFF TGTGCCAGCAGCCTACCGACGGGAATAAGGACTGAAGCTTTCTTT
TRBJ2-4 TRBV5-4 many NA CASSGDGNIQYF TGTGCCAGCAGCGGGGACGGGAACATTCAGTACTTC
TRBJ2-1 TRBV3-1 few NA CASSQGGRATGMVNEQFF TGTGCCAGCAGCCAAGGGGGCCGGGCTACCGGAATGGTCAATGAGCAGTTCTTC
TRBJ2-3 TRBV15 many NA CATSDRLGLDTQYF TGTGCCACCAGCGACCGACTAGGCTTAGATACGCAGTATTTT
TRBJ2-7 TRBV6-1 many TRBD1 CASRTDRGSYEQYF TGTGCCAGCAGAACGGACAGGGGGAGTTACGAGCAGTACTTC
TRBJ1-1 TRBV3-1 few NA CASSQDLHKNTEAFF TGTGCCAGCAGCCAAGATCTCCACAAGAACACTGAAGCTTTCTTT
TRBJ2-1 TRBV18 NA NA CASSPPGTYNEQFF TGTGCCAGCTCACCGCCAGGGACATACAATGAGCAGTTCTTC
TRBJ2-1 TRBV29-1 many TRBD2 CSAPTGVIAGGRAYNEQFF TGCAGCGCTCCGACAGGAGTTATAGCGGGAGGGCGGGCCTACAATGAGCAGTTCTTC
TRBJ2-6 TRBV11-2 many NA CASSLDRSLWDSGANVLTF TGTGCCAGCAGCTTAGATCGCTCACTTTGGGACTCTGGGGCCAACGTCCTGACTTTC
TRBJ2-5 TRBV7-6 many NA CASSLHPSTMADQETQYF TGTGCCAGCAGCTTACATCCGAGCACGATGGCCGACCAAGAGACCCAGTACTTC
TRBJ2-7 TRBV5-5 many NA CASNTVAGRYEQYF TGTGCCAGCAACACCGTGGCAGGACGCTACGAGCAGTACTTC
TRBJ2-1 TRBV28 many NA CASSLLSGVSYNEQFF TGTGCCAGCAGTTTATTGAGCGGAGTTTCCTACAATGAGCAGTTCTTC
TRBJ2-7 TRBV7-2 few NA CASSLRIGGIAYEQYF TGTGCCAGCAGCCTTAGGATTGGGGGCATCGCTTACGAGCAGTACTTC
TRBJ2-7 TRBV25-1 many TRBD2 CASSPRVGLAATYEQYF TGTGCCAGCAGTCCCCGCGTAGGACTAGCGGCCACCTACGAGCAGTACTTC
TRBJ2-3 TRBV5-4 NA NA CASSRPGVGTDTQYF TGTGCCAGCAGCCGGCCTGGGGTTGGCACAGATACGCAGTATTTT
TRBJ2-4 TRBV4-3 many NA CASSQVALAKNIQYF TGCGCCAGCAGCCAAGTTGCGTTAGCCAAAAACATTCAGTACTTC
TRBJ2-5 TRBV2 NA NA CASSVVGQETHYF TGTGCCAGCAGTGTCGTCGGCCAAGAGACCCATTACTTC
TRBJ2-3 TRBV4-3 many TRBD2 CASSQSRTSGGPADTQYF TGCGCCAGCAGCCAAAGTCGTACTAGCGGGGGGCCGGCAGATACGCAGTATTTT
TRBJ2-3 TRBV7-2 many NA CASSSLVADTQYF TGTGCCAGCAGCTCCTTAGTCGCAGATACGCAGTATTTT
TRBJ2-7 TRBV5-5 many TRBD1 CASSLGRGQGSHEQYF TGTGCCAGCAGCTTGGGCCGGGGACAGGGGTCCCACGAGCAGTACTTC
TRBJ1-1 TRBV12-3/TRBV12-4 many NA CASSFIMGPNTEAFF TGTGCCAGCAGCTTTATTATGGGGCCGAACACTGAAGCTTTCTTT
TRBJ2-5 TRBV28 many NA CASSLGGEQTQYF TGTGCCAGCAGTTTAGGCGGGGAACAGACCCAGTACTTC
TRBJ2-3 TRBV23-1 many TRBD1 CASISGTGPLTDTQYF TGCGCCAGCATATCCGGGACAGGTCCTCTCACAGATACGCAGTATTTT
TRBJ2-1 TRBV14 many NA CASSQELFAEQFF TGTGCCAGCAGCCAAGAGTTGTTTGCCGAGCAGTTCTTC
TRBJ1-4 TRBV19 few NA CASRGGATSEKLFF TGTGCCAGTAGGGGAGGAGCCACGAGTGAAAAACTGTTTTTT
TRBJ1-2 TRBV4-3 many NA CASSQDLDRVGYTF TGCGCCAGCAGCCAAGATCTTGACCGAGTAGGCTACACCTTC
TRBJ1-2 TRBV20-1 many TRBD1 CSASRGHGYTF TGCAGTGCTAGTAGGGGGCATGGCTACACCTTC
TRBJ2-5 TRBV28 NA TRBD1 CASGDSQETQYF TGTGCCAGTGGGGACAGCCAAGAGACCCAGTACTTC
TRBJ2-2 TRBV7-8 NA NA CATTKGGLTGELFF TGTGCCACCACGAAGGGGGGGCTCACCGGGGAGCTGTTTTTT
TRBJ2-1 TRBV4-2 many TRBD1 CASSQEGRQGRKFF TGTGCCAGCAGCCAAGAGGGAAGACAGGGGAGAAAGTTCTTC
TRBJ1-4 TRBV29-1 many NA CSVEEGGAGEKLFF TGCAGCGTTGAAGAAGGGGGGGCTGGTGAAAAACTGTTTTTT